The sample holds a few counts of the clone carrying this T cell receptor beta chain. Its matching antigen is unknown. This entry belongs to a study of T cells in Graves' hyperthyroidism and ophthalmopathy. Trimming at V came to 0 bases and at J to 1 base, leaving 6 bases not matched to a gene. From germline, CDR1 is MGHRA and CDR2 YSYEKL. The CDR3 has 16 residues. The investigators amplified TCR beta CDR3 regions from RNA transcripts. First-round RT-PCR targeting the TCR CDR3 was performed with the HTBI primer set. TCRdb fed the multiplex PCR reads into MiXCR, producing one record per CDR3 protein. This table has 650,000 to 850,000 distinct CDR3 sequences, about 19% appearing once. The study left out patients who had uncontrolled infection, other autoimmune disease, pregnancy or lactation. Study-wide results and limits: Among clonotypes expanded in thyroid above 0.001, most were also found in blood.

The receptor's source is a woman aged 50 to 65 with Graves' hyperthyroidism that later progressed to Graves' ophthalmopathy. This chain joins TRBV4-1 and TRBJ2-7; 7 bases are a match to TRBD1. Sequenced: blood. Here the CDR3 DNA reads TGCGCCAGCAGCCAAGAGACGGGACAGCTTTCCTACGAGCAGTACTTC. It yields the protein CASSQETGQLSYEQYF.